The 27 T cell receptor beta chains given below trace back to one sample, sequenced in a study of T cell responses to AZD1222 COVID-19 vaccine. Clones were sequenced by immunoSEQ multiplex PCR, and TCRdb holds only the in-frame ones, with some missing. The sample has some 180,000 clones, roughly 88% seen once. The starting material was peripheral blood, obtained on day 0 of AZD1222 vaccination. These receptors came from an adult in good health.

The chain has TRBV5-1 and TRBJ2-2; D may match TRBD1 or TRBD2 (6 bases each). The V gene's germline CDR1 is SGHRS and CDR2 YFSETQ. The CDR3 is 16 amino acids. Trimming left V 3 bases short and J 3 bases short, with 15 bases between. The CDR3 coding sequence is TGCGCCAGCAGCTGGCCGGAGGGACAATACACCGGGGAGCTGTTTTTT. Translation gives CASSWPEGQYTGELFF.

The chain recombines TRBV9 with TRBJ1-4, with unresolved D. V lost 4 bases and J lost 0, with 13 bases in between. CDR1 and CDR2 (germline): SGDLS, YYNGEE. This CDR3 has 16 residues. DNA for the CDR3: TGTGCCAGCAGCCCCCGCCCGATTGCAACTAATGAAAAACTGTTTTTT. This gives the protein CASSPRPIATNEKLFF.

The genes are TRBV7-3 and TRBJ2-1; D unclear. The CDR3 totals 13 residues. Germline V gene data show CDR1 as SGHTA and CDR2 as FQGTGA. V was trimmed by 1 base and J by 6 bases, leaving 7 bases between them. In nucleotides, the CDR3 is TGTGCCAGCAGCTTAAGTCGTACCAATGAGCAGTTCTTC. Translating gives CASSLSRTNEQFF.

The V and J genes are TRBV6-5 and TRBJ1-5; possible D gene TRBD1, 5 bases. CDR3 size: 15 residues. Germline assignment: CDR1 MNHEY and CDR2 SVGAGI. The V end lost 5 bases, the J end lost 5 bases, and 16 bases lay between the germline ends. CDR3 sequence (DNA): TGTGCCAGCAGTCCAACGGGGGTCGATTATCAGCCCCAGCATTTT. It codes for CASSPTGVDYQPQHF.

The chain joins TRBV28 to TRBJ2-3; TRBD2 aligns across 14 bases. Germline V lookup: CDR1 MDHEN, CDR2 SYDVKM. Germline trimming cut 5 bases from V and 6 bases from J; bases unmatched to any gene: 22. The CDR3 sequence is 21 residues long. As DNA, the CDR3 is TGTGCCAGCAGTCCGAGACTTTTGGGGCCGGGACTAGCGGGGGTGTTGGATACGCAGTATTTT. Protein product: CASSPRLLGPGLAGVLDTQYF. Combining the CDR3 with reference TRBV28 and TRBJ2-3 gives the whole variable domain DVKVTQSSRYLVKRTGEKVFLECVQDMDHENMFWYRQDPGLGLRLIYFSYDVKMKEKGDIPEGYSVSREKKERFSLILESASTNQTSMYLCASSPRLLGPGLAGVLDTQYFGPGTRLTVL.

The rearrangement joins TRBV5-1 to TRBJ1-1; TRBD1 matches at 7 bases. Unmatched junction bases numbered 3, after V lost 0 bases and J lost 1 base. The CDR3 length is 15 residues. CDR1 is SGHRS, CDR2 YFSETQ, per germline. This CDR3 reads CASSLAQGENTEAFF. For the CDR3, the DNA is TGCGCCAGCAGCTTGGCCCAGGGGGAGAACACTGAAGCTTTCTTT.

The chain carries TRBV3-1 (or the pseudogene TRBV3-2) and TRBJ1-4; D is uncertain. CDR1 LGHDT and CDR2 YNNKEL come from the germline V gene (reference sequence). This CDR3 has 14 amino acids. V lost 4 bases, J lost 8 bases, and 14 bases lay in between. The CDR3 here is CASSLRSGGEKLFF. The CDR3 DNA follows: TGTGCCAGCAGCCTTCGTTCCGGAGGGGAAAAACTGTTTTTT.

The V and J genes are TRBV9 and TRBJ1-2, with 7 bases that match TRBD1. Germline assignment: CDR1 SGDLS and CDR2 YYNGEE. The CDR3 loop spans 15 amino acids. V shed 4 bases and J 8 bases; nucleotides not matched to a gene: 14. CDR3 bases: TGTGCCAGCAGCCTAAGCGGGGGGACAGTGAAAGGCTACACCTTC. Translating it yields CASSLSGGTVKGYTF.

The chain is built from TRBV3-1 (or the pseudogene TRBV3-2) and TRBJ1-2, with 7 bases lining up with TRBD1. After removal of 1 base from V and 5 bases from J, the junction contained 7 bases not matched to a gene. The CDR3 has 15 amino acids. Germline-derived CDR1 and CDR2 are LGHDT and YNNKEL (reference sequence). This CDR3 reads CASSQVRGLSYGYTF. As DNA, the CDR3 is TGTGCCAGCAGCCAAGTAAGGGGGCTTAGTTATGGCTACACCTTC.

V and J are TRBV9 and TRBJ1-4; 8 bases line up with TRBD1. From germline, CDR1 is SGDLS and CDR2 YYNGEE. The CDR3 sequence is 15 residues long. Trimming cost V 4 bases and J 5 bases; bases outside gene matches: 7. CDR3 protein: CASSIETGANEKLFF. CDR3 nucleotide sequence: TGTGCCAGCAGCATAGAGACAGGGGCGAATGAAAAACTGTTTTTT.

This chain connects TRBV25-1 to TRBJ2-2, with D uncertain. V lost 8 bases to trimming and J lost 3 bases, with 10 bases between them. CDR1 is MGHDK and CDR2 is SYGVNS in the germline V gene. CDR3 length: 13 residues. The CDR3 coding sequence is TGTGCCAGCGGACCGATAGACACCGGGGAGCTGTTTTTT. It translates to CASGPIDTGELFF.

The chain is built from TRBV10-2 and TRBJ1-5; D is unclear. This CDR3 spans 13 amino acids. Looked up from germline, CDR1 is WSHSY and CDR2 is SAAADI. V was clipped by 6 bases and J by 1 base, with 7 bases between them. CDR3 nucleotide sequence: TGCGCCAGCAGCCCCGGCAGCAATCAGCCCCAGCATTTT. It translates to CASSPGSNQPQHF.

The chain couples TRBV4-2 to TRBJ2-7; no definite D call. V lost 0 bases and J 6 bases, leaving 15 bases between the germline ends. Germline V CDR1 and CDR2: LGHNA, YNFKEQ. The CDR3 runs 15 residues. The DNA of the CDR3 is TGTGCCAGCAGCCAAGATTTGCCCATCGGAGCCGAGCAGTACTTC. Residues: CASSQDLPIGAEQYF.

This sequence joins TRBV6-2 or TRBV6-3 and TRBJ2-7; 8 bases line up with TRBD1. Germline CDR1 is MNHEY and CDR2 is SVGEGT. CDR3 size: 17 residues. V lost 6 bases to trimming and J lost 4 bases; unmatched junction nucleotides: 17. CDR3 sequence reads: CASSLYPGAGGEYEQYF. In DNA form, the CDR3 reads TGTGCCAGCAGCCTATATCCAGGGGCAGGGGGCGAGTACGAGCAGTACTTC.

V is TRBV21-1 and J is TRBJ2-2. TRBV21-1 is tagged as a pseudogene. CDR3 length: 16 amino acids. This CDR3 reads CASRNPDPPNTGELFF. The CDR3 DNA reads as TGTGCCAGCCGAAATCCGGACCCACCGAACACCGGGGAGCTGTTTTTT.

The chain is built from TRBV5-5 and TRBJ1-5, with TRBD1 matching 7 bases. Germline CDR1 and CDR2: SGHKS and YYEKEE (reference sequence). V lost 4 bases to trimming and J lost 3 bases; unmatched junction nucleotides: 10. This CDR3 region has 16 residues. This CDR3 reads CASSTQPGQINQPQHF. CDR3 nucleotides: TGTGCCAGCAGCACCCAACCGGGACAGATCAATCAGCCCCAGCATTTT.

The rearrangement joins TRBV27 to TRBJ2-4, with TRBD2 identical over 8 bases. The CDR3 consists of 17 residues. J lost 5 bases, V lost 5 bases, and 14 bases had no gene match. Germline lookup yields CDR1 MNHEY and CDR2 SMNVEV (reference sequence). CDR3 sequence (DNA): TGTGCCAGCAGTAAAAGGCGGGGGGCCGCCTTGGAAAACATTCAGTACTTC. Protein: CASSKRRGAALENIQYF.

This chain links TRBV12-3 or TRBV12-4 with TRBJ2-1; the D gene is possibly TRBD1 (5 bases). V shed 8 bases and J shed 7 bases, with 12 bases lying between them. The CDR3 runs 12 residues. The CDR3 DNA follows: TGTGCCAGCGCAGGGTTAAGAAATGAGCAGTTCTTC. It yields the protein CASAGLRNEQFF.

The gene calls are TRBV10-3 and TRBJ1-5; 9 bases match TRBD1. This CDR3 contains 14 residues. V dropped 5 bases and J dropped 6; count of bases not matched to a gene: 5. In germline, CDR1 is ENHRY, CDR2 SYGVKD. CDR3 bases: TGTGCCATCAGTCCCACAGGGGGCTCTCAGCCCCAGCATTTT. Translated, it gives CAISPTGGSQPQHF.

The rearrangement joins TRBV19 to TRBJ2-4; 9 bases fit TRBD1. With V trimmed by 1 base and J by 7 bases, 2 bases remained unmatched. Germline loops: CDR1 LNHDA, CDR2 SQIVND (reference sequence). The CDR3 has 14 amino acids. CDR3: CASSIGGQGNIQYF. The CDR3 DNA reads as TGTGCCAGTAGTATAGGGGGACAGGGTAACATTCAGTACTTC.

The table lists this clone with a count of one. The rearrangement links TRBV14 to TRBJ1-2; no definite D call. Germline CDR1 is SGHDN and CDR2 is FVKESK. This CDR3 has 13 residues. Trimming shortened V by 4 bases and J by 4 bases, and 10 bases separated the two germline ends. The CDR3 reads CASSPAGAYGYTF. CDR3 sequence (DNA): TGTGCCAGCAGCCCCGCGGGAGCCTATGGCTACACCTTC.

The CDR3 coding sequence is TGTGCCAGTCAACTAGGACCTAGTTCTGGGGCCAACGTCCTGACTTTC. Its protein product is CASQLGPSSGANVLTF. The V and J genes are TRBV9 and TRBJ2-6; weak D call: TRBD2 (5 bases). V dropped 8 bases and J dropped 1 base, with 16 bases sitting between them. The V gene's germline CDR1 is SGDLS and CDR2 YYNGEE. This CDR3 is 16 amino acids long.

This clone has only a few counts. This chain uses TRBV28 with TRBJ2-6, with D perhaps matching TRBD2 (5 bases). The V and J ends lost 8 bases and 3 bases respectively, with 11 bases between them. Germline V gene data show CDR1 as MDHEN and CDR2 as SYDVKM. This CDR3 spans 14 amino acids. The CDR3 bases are TGTGCCAGCGGAGGTGTCAGTGGGGCCAACGTCCTGACTTTC. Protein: CASGGVSGANVLTF. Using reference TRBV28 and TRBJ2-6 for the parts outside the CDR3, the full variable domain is DVKVTQSSRYLVKRTGEKVFLECVQDMDHENMFWYRQDPGLGLRLIYFSYDVKMKEKGDIPEGYSVSREKKERFSLILESASTNQTSMYLCASGGVSGANVLTFGAGSRLTVL.

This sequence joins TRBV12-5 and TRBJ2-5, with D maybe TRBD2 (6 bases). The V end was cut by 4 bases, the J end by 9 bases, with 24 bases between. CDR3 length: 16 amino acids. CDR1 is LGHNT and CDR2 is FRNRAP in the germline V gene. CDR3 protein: CASGSHGPSRSGAQYF. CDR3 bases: TGTGCTAGTGGTTCCCACGGGCCTTCCCGGTCGGGGGCCCAGTACTTC.

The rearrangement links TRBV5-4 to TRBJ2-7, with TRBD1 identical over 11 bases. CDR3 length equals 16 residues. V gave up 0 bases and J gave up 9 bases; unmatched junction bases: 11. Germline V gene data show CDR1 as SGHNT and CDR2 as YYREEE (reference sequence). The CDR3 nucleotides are TGTGCCAGCAGCTTGGGGGGCGGGACAGGGGGTTCCTCGCAGTACTTC. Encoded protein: CASSLGGGTGGSSQYF. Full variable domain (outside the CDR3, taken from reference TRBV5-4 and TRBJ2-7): ETGVTQSPTHLIKTRGQQVTLRCSSQSGHNTVSWYQQALGQGPQFIFQYYREEENGRGNFPPRFSGLQFPNYSSELNVNALELDDSALYLCASSLGGGTGGSSQYFGPGTRLTVT.

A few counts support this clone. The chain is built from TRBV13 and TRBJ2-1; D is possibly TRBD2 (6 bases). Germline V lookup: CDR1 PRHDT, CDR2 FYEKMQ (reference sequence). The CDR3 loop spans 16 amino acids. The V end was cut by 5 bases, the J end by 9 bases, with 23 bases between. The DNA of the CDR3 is TGTGCCAGCAGCCCAATAATGGAGGGGCGAGAATCTGAGCAGTTCTTC. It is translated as CASSPIMEGRESEQFF.

CDR3 nucleotides: TGTGCCATCAGTGAAGGGACCTCTGGCACAGATACGCAGTATTTT. Residues: CAISEGTSGTDTQYF. J is TRBJ2-3 and V is TRBV10-3; tentatively, D is TRBD1 or TRBD2 (5 bases each). CDR1 and CDR2 from the germline V gene are ENHRY and SYGVKD. V was clipped by 3 bases and J by 1 base, with 11 bases between them. This CDR3 has 15 amino acids.